A selection of T cell receptor beta chains follows, all from one sample in a study of blood T cells in healthy people across ages. One entry per CDR3 protein, called by TCRdb with MiXCR from the 5' RACE reads. Found here are about 650,000 distinct CDR3 sequences, about 30% of them singletons; the top ten hold less than 20%. Sequences were obtained from blood. Receptor source: a woman older than 75 in good health. The CDR3 runs from the conserved cysteine through the conserved F or W. A D gene is named only where the DNA matches it firmly. Clone size is stated in some rows and not others, as once, few, many or a class when expanded.

V	D	size	J	DNA	CDR3
TRBV20-1	TRBD1	once	TRBJ1-2	TGCAGCGCTAGAGTAGACCCGGGACAGGGCAAATATGGCTACACCTTC	CSARVDPGQGKYGYTF
TRBV11-2	NA	few	TRBJ1-1	TGTGCCAGCAGCCCGGGTGGCGGGCAAGCTTTCTTT	CASSPGGGQAFF
TRBV6-1	TRBD1	NA	TRBJ1-5	TGTGCCAGCAGTGACAGGGGGGGACTTCCCCAGCATTTT	CASSDRGGLPQHF
TRBV20-1	NA	NA	TRBJ2-5	TGCAGTGCTAGAATTGGGGGCGGAGTGGAGACCCAGTACTTC	CSARIGGGVETQYF
TRBV12-3/TRBV12-4	NA	many	TRBJ1-2	TGTGCCAGCAGTTTAGAACCAGGGAGCTATGGCTACACCTTC	CASSLEPGSYGYTF
TRBV2	TRBD1	many	TRBJ2-4	TGTGCCAGCAGGAGACAGGGAGAAGCCAAAAACATTCAGTACTTC	CASRRQGEAKNIQYF
TRBV10-3	TRBD2	NA	TRBJ2-7	TGTGCCATCAGTATTGGACTAGCGGGAGATGGTTCCTACGAGCAGTACTTC	CAISIGLAGDGSYEQYF
TRBV29-1	NA	many	TRBJ1-2	TGCAGCGTTGACGAGGGGTGGGGATACTATGGCTACACCTTC	CSVDEGWGYYGYTF
TRBV20-1	TRBD2	NA	TRBJ2-1	TGCAGTGCTCTGGGACTACAATACAATGAGCAGTTCTTC	CSALGLQYNEQFF
TRBV28	TRBD1	NA	TRBJ2-2	TGTGCCAGCAGTAATGACAGGGCTAACACCGGGGAGCTGTTTTTT	CASSNDRANTGELFF
TRBV20-1	TRBD2	NA	TRBJ2-1	TGCAGTGCTAGAAAGGCAAGCGGGAGTAATGAGGGGACCCAGTTCTTC	CSARKASGSNEGTQFF
TRBV7-2	NA	NA	TRBJ2-7	TGTACCAGCAGCTCCCTTATGGGGCCCAAGCAGTACTTC	CTSSSLMGPKQYF
TRBV7-8	TRBD1	many	TRBJ1-5	TGTGCCAGCAGCTTAGCACAGGGGAACAATCAGCCCCAGCATTTT	CASSLAQGNNQPQHF
TRBV5-6	NA	few	TRBJ2-6	TGTGCCAGCAGCTCCCTGAGGGACTCTGGGGCCAACGTCCTGACTTTC	CASSSLRDSGANVLTF
TRBV2	NA	many	TRBJ2-7	TGTGCCAGCAGAGCCTACGAGCAGTACTTC	CASRAYEQYF
TRBV27	NA	many	TRBJ2-1	TGTGCCAGCGCACGGGGTGGGCTCTCCTACAATGAGCAGTTCTTC	CASARGGLSYNEQFF
TRBV7-9	TRBD2	once	TRBJ2-7	TGTGCCAGCAACGGGGGGGGCAGGTCATGCGAGCAGTACTTC	CASNGGGRSCEQYF
TRBV20-1	NA	once	TRBJ1-1	TGCAGTGCCAACGACCCGGACACTGAAGCTTTCTTT	CSANDPDTEAFF
TRBV5-6	TRBD1	many	TRBJ2-4	TGTGCCAGCAGCTTCGGACAGGGGGGAAACATTCAGTACTTC	CASSFGQGGNIQYF
TRBV29-1	TRBD1	many	TRBJ1-2	TGCAGCGCCCCGGGACAGGGGGAAAATGGCTACACCTTC	CSAPGQGENGYTF
TRBV10-3	TRBD2	many	TRBJ2-1	TGTGCCGCCACCGGGACTAGCGGTCAGAGCTCCTACAATGAGCAGTTCTTC	CAATGTSGQSSYNEQFF
TRBV20-1	NA	many	TRBJ1-2	TGCAGTGCTACGGACAGTACTAACTATGGCTACACCTTC	CSATDSTNYGYTF
TRBV2	NA	once	TRBJ1-2	TGTGCCAGCAGGGTTCAGGACCTCTATGGCTACACCTTC	CASRVQDLYGYTF
TRBV12-3/TRBV12-4	TRBD2	many	TRBJ2-1	TGTGCCAGCAGTTTCAATTCGGGACGGGGGGGAGAGCAGTTCTTC	CASSFNSGRGGEQFF
TRBV6-2/TRBV6-3	NA	many	TRBJ2-5	TGTGCCAGCAGTTACCGCCGAACAGGGACCCAGTACTTC	CASSYRRTGTQYF
TRBV7-9	NA	many	TRBJ2-3	TGTGCCAGCAGCTTGGGGCGTCAGCTGGATACGCAGTATTTT	CASSLGRQLDTQYF
TRBV25-1	NA	NA	TRBJ2-2	TGTGCCAGCAACGGGGGCCCCGGGGAGCTGTTTTTT	CASNGGPGELFF
TRBV7-9	NA	many	TRBJ1-4	TGTGCCAGCTGCCTATCGGGAAACTTTAATGAAAAACTGTTTTTT	CASCLSGNFNEKLFF
TRBV5-8	NA	NA	TRBJ1-4	TGTGCCAGCAGCTTGCCCCTCGGGGGATCCGGGAATGAAAAACTGTTTTTT	CASSLPLGGSGNEKLFF
TRBV3-1	NA	NA	TRBJ1-2	TGTGCCAGCAGCCAAGATGGAATCGACTACACCTTC	CASSQDGIDYTF
TRBV4-3	TRBD1	many	TRBJ1-1	TGCGCCAGCAGCCAAAACAGGGGGCGGGAGAAAGCTTTCTTT	CASSQNRGREKAFF
TRBV28	NA	few	TRBJ1-4	TGTGCCACCTTTACAGGGAGTGGAAAACTGTTTTTT	CATFTGSGKLFF
TRBV7-2	TRBD2	many	TRBJ2-1	TGTGCCAGCAGCCGTAGCGGGGGGCAATACAATGAGCAGTTCTTC	CASSRSGGQYNEQFF
TRBV5-6	NA	NA	TRBJ1-5	TGTGCCAGCAGCCCATGGTCCCTCGCGGACAGACCTAATCAGCCCCAGCATTTT	CASSPWSLADRPNQPQHF
TRBV7-8	TRBD1	few	TRBJ2-1	TGTGCCAGCAGGGCCGGGACAGGCGACAATGAGCAGTTCTTC	CASRAGTGDNEQFF
TRBV6-2/TRBV6-3	TRBD1	many	TRBJ1-1	TGTGCCAGCAGTCCCGCCCGGGGACAGGGTAACACTGAAGCTTTCTTT	CASSPARGQGNTEAFF
TRBV6-5	TRBD2	many	TRBJ2-1	TGTGCCAGCAGTTTGATTGCTAGCGGGGGATGGAATGAGCAGTTCTTC	CASSLIASGGWNEQFF
TRBV6-2/TRBV6-3	NA	many	TRBJ1-5	TGTGCCAGCACCCGCATGAGCTTAACGAGTGGCAATCAGCCCCAGCATTTT	CASTRMSLTSGNQPQHF
TRBV5-1	TRBD1	NA	TRBJ1-1	TGCGCCAGCAGCTTGGAGGGGGCGGAGAACACTGAAGCTTTCTTT	CASSLEGAENTEAFF
TRBV7-2	TRBD1	NA	TRBJ1-1	TGTGCCAGCAGCTTCCCACAGGGGCCGAACACTGAAGCTTTCTTT	CASSFPQGPNTEAFF
TRBV20-1	TRBD1	many	TRBJ1-2	TGCAGTGCTACTACACGACCGCGGCAGGGGGCTAGAGGCTACACCTTC	CSATTRPRQGARGYTF
TRBV6-2/TRBV6-3	TRBD1	many	TRBJ1-2	TGTGCCAGCACCAATCCCCCGGGACAGGAAGGAGGCTACACCTTC	CASTNPPGQEGGYTF
TRBV9	NA	many	TRBJ1-1	TGTGCCAGCAGCCCTCGCGCGTTGGGGAACACTGAAGCTTTCTTT	CASSPRALGNTEAFF
TRBV15	NA	many	TRBJ2-5	TGTGCCACCAGCAGTAAGGACAAAGAGACCCAGTACTTC	CATSSKDKETQYF
TRBV4-1	NA	many	TRBJ2-1	TGCGCCAGCAGCCAAAGAGAGGGGGGGAATGAGCAGTTCTTC	CASSQREGGNEQFF
TRBV20-1	TRBD1	few	TRBJ1-5	TGCAGTGCTTGGCCGGGACAGGATAATCAGCCCCAGCATTTT	CSAWPGQDNQPQHF
TRBV6-6	NA	many	TRBJ1-5	TGTGCCAGCAGCTACAGGGCAGGCCAGCCCCAGCATTTT	CASSYRAGQPQHF
TRBV30	NA	NA	TRBJ1-2	TGTGCCTGGAGTGTACGAGGGGATGGCTACACCTTC	CAWSVRGDGYTF
TRBV29-1	NA	few	TRBJ2-6	TGCAGCGTTGTAGGGCAAACGAGCTCTGGGGCCAACGTCCTGACTTTC	CSVVGQTSSGANVLTF
TRBV20-1	TRBD2	few	TRBJ2-3	TGCAGTGCTAGGATTATAGCGGGGGGGCATACGCAGTATTTT	CSARIIAGGHTQYF
TRBV29-1	NA	many	TRBJ1-1	TGCAGCGCGGGGAGGGTAGAAGCTTTCTTT	CSAGRVEAFF
TRBV12-3/TRBV12-4	NA	NA	TRBJ2-3	TGTGCCAGCAGTTCACCATTAGCCAGCACAGATGTGCAGTATTTT	CASSSPLASTDVQYF
TRBV5-1	NA	NA	TRBJ2-7	TGCGCCAGCAGCGCCGGTTTGGCAGTGGGGTACGAGCAGTACTTC	CASSAGLAVGYEQYF
TRBV2	NA	many	TRBJ2-3	TGTGCCAGCAGTAACGGCGGCACAGATACGCAGTATTTT	CASSNGGTDTQYF
TRBV6-1	NA	many	TRBJ2-1	TGTGCCAGCAGTGAAGTCAGGACAGCTTACAATGAGCAGTTCTTC	CASSEVRTAYNEQFF